This T cell receptor (beta chain) was obtained from a study of vaccination and CD4 T cells after COVID-19. This CDR3 has 12 amino acids. Germline loops: CDR1 SGHTA, CDR2 FQGNSA. V was pared by 5 bases and J by 5 bases, with 9 bases between. Study-wide points: Going from approximately 21 to 38, median SARS-CoV-2-reactive clonotypes did not rise significantly.

This clonotype was counted a few times. Its matching antigen is unknown. Treatment given: approximately 9-day PBMC culture with coronavirus spike peptide pools or control peptides (ViraFEST assay). The Oncomine TCR Beta short-read assay generated sequence data from the DNA of cultured CD4+ T cells. TCRdb re-called the PCR reads with MiXCR, one entry per CDR3 protein. This table has 17,000 or so distinct CDR3 sequences, about 40% appearing once. The rearrangement links TRBV7-2 to TRBJ2-5; D gene uncertain. Sequenced: CD4+ T cells from blood, cultured in vitro. The source is a human donor who had recovered from COVID-19. This CDR3 is CASSVVVETQYF. The CDR3 region has the DNA TGTGCCAGCAGCGTGGTGGTTGAGACCCAGTACTTC.